The rows below give T cell receptor beta chains drawn from one sample of a study of T cell responses to AZD1222 COVID-19 vaccine. The assay was immunoSEQ multiplex PCR, and TCRdb's table has in-frame clones only and misses some. The sample contains some 140,000 clones, approximately 92% of which appear only once. The specimen was peripheral blood, collected on day 0 of AZD1222 vaccination. The receptors stem from an adult in good health. The CDR3 runs from the conserved cysteine through the conserved F or W. The D gene is left open where the match is weak.

>TRBJ2-4|TRBV3-1/TRBV3-2|15|.
TGTGCCAGCAGCCTCCACGTGATAGCCAAAAACATTCAGTACTTC
CASSLHVIAKNIQYF
>TRBJ2-7|TRBV29-1|14|TRBD1
TGCAGCGTTGATACAGGGGTAGGCTCCCACGAGCAGTACTTC
CSVDTGVGSHEQYF
>TRBJ1-2|TRBV9|15|.
TGTGCCAGCAGCGTAGGCCCCCTGGAGACCTATGGCTACACCTTC
CASSVGPLETYGYTF
>TRBJ2-3|TRBV24-1|15|.
TGTGCCACCAGTGATTTGCGGGCGGACACAGATACGCAGTATTTT
CATSDLRADTDTQYF
>TRBJ2-5|TRBV30|14|.
TGTGCCTGGACAAATAGTGGGGTCGGAGAGACCCAGTACTTC
CAWTNSGVGETQYF
>TRBJ1-2|TRBV6-1|12|.
TGTGCCAGCAGTGAAGTTAGCTATGGCTACACCTTC
CASSEVSYGYTF
>TRBJ1-2|TRBV12-3/TRBV12-4|12|.
TGTGCCAGCACTTTAGGACTCTATGGCTACACCTTC
CASTLGLYGYTF
>TRBJ2-5|TRBV5-4|12|.
TGTGCCAGCAGCTTACTTGAGGAGACCCAGTACTTC
CASSLLEETQYF
>TRBJ2-3|TRBV7-3|16|TRBD2
TGTGCCAGCAGCTCGGTACTAGCGGGAGGGAGAGATACGCAGTATTTT
CASSSVLAGGRDTQYF
>TRBJ1-5|TRBV5-4|13|.
TGTGCCAGCAGCTTTAGGGAGTATCAGCCCCAGCATTTT
CASSFREYQPQHF
>TRBJ1-4|TRBV5-1|17|.
TGCGCCAGCAGCTTGGTTACCCCAGGGGCAACTAATGAAAAACTGTTTTTT
CASSLVTPGATNEKLFF
>TRBJ1-2|TRBV2|14|TRBD1
TGTGCCAGCAGACCCAGGACAGGCGCATATGGCTACACCTTC
CASRPRTGAYGYTF
>TRBJ2-7|TRBV3-1/TRBV3-2|17|.
TGTGCCAGCAGCCAAAGAACCCAATCGACCCCCTCCTACGAGCAGTACTTC
CASSQRTQSTPSYEQYF